These 24 T cell receptor beta chains were sequenced from one sample in a study of cytomegalovirus exposure and HLA in healthy donors. 60 Vbeta and 13 Jbeta primers were used in PCR. Assay: immunoSEQ multiplex PCR; the TCRdb copy retains only in-frame clones and omits some. The sample lists 200,000 to 250,000 clones, approximately 84% occurring once. The sequencing sample was made of PBMCs. These TCRs come from a girl aged 2 to 10 in good health and CMV-seronegative.

The genes are TRBV30 and TRBJ2-1; 7 nucleotides align to TRBD2. CDR3 length: 13 residues. With 3 bases clipped from V and 4 bases from J, the junction kept 3 bases outside the gene matches. The germline gives CDR1 GTSNPN, CDR2 SVGIG (reference sequence). The CDR3 spells CAWSREVYNEQFF. CDR3 bases: TGTGCCTGGAGCCGGGAGGTTTACAATGAGCAGTTCTTC.

The V and J genes are TRBV4-1 and TRBJ2-5, with a tentative D call TRBD2 (6 bases). Trimming took 4 bases from V and 5 from J, leaving 20 bases between them. The CDR3 consists of 16 residues. The V gene's germline CDR1 is MGHRA and CDR2 YSYEKL. CDR3 nucleotides: TGCGCCAGCAGCCGGTCCCGGGACTCCGAGGTTGAGACCCAGTACTTC. This gives the protein CASSRSRDSEVETQYF.

The chain combines TRBV27 with TRBJ1-5; D is perhaps TRBD1 (6 bases). The CDR3 totals 14 residues. V was pared by 8 bases and J by 6 bases, with 17 bases between. CDR1 and CDR2 (germline): MNHEY, SMNVEV (reference sequence). The CDR3 DNA is TGTGCCAGCCAATTACGGGACAAACTTCAGCCCCAGCATTTT. Protein: CASQLRDKLQPQHF.

The chain is built from TRBV6-1 and TRBJ2-5, with D tentatively TRBD1 (6 bases). The DNA end is a closer match to TRBJ2-7, so the J assignment may be wrong. Germline-derived CDR1 and CDR2 are MNHNS and SASEGT. The CDR3 is made up of 20 amino acids. CDR3 sequence (DNA): TGTGCCAGCAGTGAAGCGCTATACTATGGCGTCTTGACAGGCGACTACGAGCAGTACTTC. This gives the protein CASSEALYYGVLTGDYEQYF.

The chain is built from TRBV5-6 and TRBJ2-5, with 13 nucleotides matching TRBD2. Germline CDR1 SGHDT, CDR2 YYEEEE. The V gene end was trimmed by 5 bases and the J gene end by 5 bases; junction bases not matched to a gene: 6. This CDR3 spans 15 amino acids. This CDR3 reads CASRFRTSGSETQYF. CDR3 nucleotide sequence: TGTGCCAGCAGATTCAGGACTAGCGGGAGCGAGACCCAGTACTTC.

This clone was counted only a few times. This chain connects TRBV6-5 to TRBJ2-1; 7 nucleotides match TRBD2. This CDR3 comprises 16 residues. CDR1 and CDR2 from the germline V gene are MNHEY and SVGAGI. The V segment lost 4 bases and the J segment 3 bases; nucleotides outside the gene matches: 9. The CDR3 DNA is TGTGCCAGCAGTTCCCCTCAGGTAGCGGGCTACAATGAGCAGTTCTTC. Its translation is CASSSPQVAGYNEQFF.

The chain combines TRBV6-5 with TRBJ1-6; no clear D. This CDR3 is 13 amino acids long. CDR1 and CDR2 (germline): MNHEY, SVGAGI. V gave up 9 bases and J gave up 6 bases, with 12 bases separating them. The CDR3 DNA reads as TGTGCCAGTTGGGGAGGCATTAATTCACCCCTCCACTTT. Translation: CASWGGINSPLHF.

The V gene is TRBV7-9, the J gene TRBJ2-3; unclear D gene. Trimming left V 3 bases short and J 3 bases short, with 10 bases between. Germline CDR1 and CDR2: SEHNR and FQNEAQ (reference sequence). CDR3 size: 14 residues. The CDR3 sequence: CASSLVLATDTQYF. The CDR3 DNA reads TGTGCCAGCAGCTTGGTATTAGCTACAGATACGCAGTATTTT.

This sequence joins TRBV27 and TRBJ2-7, with 7 nucleotides matching TRBD1. The CDR3 covers 16 residues. Germline-derived CDR1 and CDR2 are MNHEY and SMNVEV (reference sequence). V lost 2 bases to trimming and J lost 4 bases; unmatched junction nucleotides: 11. CDR3: CASSLRLGQFPYEQYF. CDR3 DNA sequence: TGTGCCAGCAGTTTACGGCTGGGACAGTTTCCTTACGAGCAGTACTTC.

This clone has only one observation. The CDR3 sequence: CASSALATPSTDTQYF. DNA for the CDR3: TGTGCCAGCAGCGCCCTAGCGACACCTAGCACAGATACGCAGTATTTT. V is TRBV9 and J is TRBJ2-3, with TRBD2 as a possible D gene (6 bases). The CDR3 covers 16 residues. V lost 3 bases, J lost 0 bases, and 14 bases lay in between. Germline CDR1 is SGDLS and CDR2 is YYNGEE.

This sequence joins TRBV4-1 and TRBJ1-2; no clear D. There are 14 residues in the CDR3. Between the trimmed V and J ends, which lost 1 base and 3 bases, there was a span of 9 bases. Looked up from germline, CDR1 is MGHRA and CDR2 is YSYEKL. CDR3 in amino acids: CASSQVTDDYGYTF. CDR3 coding DNA: TGCGCCAGCAGCCAAGTAACAGATGACTATGGCTACACCTTC.

The gene calls are TRBV9 and TRBJ2-3, with D uncertain. This CDR3 spans 14 amino acids. From germline, CDR1 is SGDLS and CDR2 YYNGEE. V dropped 0 bases and J dropped 2 bases, with 7 bases sitting between them. The CDR3 DNA reads as TGTGCCAGCAGCGTAGGTTCCCTCACAGATACGCAGTATTTT. Its protein product is CASSVGSLTDTQYF. The complete variable domain, with remaining parts taken from reference TRBV9 and TRBJ2-3, reads DSGVTQTPKHLITATGQRVTLRCSPRSGDLSVYWYQQSLDQGLQFLIQYYNGEERAKGNILERFSAQQFPDLHSELNLSSLELGDSALYFCASSVGSLTDTQYFGPGTRLTVL.

The CDR3: CASAKDREKDEQYF. The CDR3 nucleotides are TGTGCCAGCGCTAAGGACAGGGAGAAGGACGAGCAGTACTTC. The chain carries TRBV9 and TRBJ2-7; 8 nucleotides match TRBD1. V was pared by 7 bases and J by 5 bases, with 11 bases of the junction left unmatched. Looked up from germline, CDR1 is SGDLS and CDR2 is YYNGEE. The CDR3 loop spans 14 amino acids.

V and J are TRBV5-1 and TRBJ1-2, with 9 bases aligning to TRBD1. J was trimmed by 4 bases and V by 0 bases; bases with no gene match: 10. The CDR3 has 17 amino acids. Germline CDR1 and CDR2: SGHRS and YFSETQ. CDR3 nucleotide sequence: TGCGCCAGCAGCTTGGGGACAGGGGCCGTGGGGGCCTATGGCTACACCTTC. This translates into CASSLGTGAVGAYGYTF.

This clone has a single count. The chain employs TRBV6-5 and TRBJ2-3; D remains unclear. Trimming left V 4 bases short and J 0 bases short, with 11 bases between. The V gene's germline CDR1 is MNHEY and CDR2 SVGAGI. The length of the CDR3 is 15 residues. The DNA for the CDR3 is TGTGCCAGCAGTTTTGCGACATCTAGCACAGATACGCAGTATTTT. It is translated as CASSFATSSTDTQYF.

CDR3 loop: CASSHHPTSGGRSSYNEQFF. The CDR3 DNA reads TGTGCCAGCAGCCACCACCCGACTAGCGGGGGACGCAGCTCCTACAATGAGCAGTTCTTC. V usage is TRBV14 and J usage is TRBJ2-1, with TRBD2 matching over 12 bases. CDR3 length equals 20 residues. The junction had 12 bases not matched to a gene; V was cut back by 3 bases and J by 0 bases. CDR1 is SGHDN, CDR2 FVKESK, per germline.

In regard to this clone: An end of the junction does not agree with germline; a read error may underlie this. The chain has TRBV6-1 and TRBJ1-2; no firm D call. The CDR3 has 12 amino acids. Germline V gives CDR1 MNHNS, CDR2 SASEGT. The CDR3 region has the DNA TGTGCCATCAGTTTAATTAACTATGGCTACACCTTC. Encoded protein: CAISLINYGYTF.

The chain links TRBV14 to TRBJ1-4, with 7 bases lining up with TRBD1. The CDR3 runs to 14 residues. The germline V gene encodes CDR1 SGHDN and CDR2 FVKESK. Trimming took 1 base from V and 10 from J; bases not matched to a gene: 6. The CDR3 reads CASSQGWTGGKLFF. The CDR3 region has the DNA TGTGCCAGCAGCCAAGGATGGACAGGAGGAAAACTGTTTTTT.

The chain has TRBV30 and TRBJ2-4; 8 bases match TRBD1. Germline V lookup: CDR1 GTSNPN, CDR2 SVGIG (reference sequence). The CDR3 loop spans 15 amino acids. With V trimmed by 1 base and J by 8 bases, 10 bases remained unmatched. The CDR3 loop reads CAWSAKDRDRYIQYF. In nucleotides, the CDR3 is TGTGCCTGGAGTGCCAAAGACCGGGACAGGTACATTCAGTACTTC. Full variable domain (missing parts from reference TRBV30 and TRBJ2-4): SQTIHQWPATLVQPVGSPLSLECTVEGTSNPNLYWYRQAAGRGLQLLFYSVGIGQISSEVPQNLSASRPQDRQFILSSKKLLLSDSGFYLCAWSAKDRDRYIQYFGAGTRLSVL.

The chain has TRBV5-6 and TRBJ2-5, with a tentative D call TRBD2 (6 bases). This CDR3 is built from 14 residues. The germline V gene encodes CDR1 SGHDT and CDR2 YYEEEE. Trimming shortened V by 4 bases and J by 6 bases, and 16 bases separated the two germline ends. CDR3 bases: TGTGCCAGCAGCAAGGGACCGGGGGTTCAGACCCAGTACTTC. Encoded protein: CASSKGPGVQTQYF.

The rearrangement links TRBV5-1 to TRBJ2-7; a possible D gene is TRBD1 (5 bases). Germline V CDR1 and CDR2: SGHRS, YFSETQ. V lost 0 bases and J 3 bases, leaving 10 bases between the germline ends. This CDR3 region has 14 residues. The DNA for the CDR3 is TGCGCCAGCAGCTTGGAGCAGGGCAACTACGAGCAGTACTTC. It yields the protein CASSLEQGNYEQYF.

CDR3 sequence (DNA): TGCGCCAGCAGCCAAGATCCGGCAGGGGGCCTGAGCAATCAGCCCCAGCATTTT. It translates to CASSQDPAGGLSNQPQHF. V gene TRBV4-1 combines with J gene TRBJ1-5; TRBD1 matches at 8 bases. Germline CDR1 MGHRA, CDR2 YSYEKL. V dropped 0 bases and J dropped 1; count of bases not matched to a gene: 8. The CDR3 sequence is 18 residues long.

The chain has TRBV6-6 and TRBJ2-7; 12 bases align to TRBD2. With V trimmed by 6 bases and J by 4 bases, 7 bases remained unmatched. The CDR3 totals 15 residues. Germline lookup yields CDR1 MNHNY and CDR2 SVGAGI (reference sequence). CDR3 in amino acids: CASSSTSGSLYEQYF. As DNA, the CDR3 is TGTGCCAGCAGCTCGACTAGCGGGAGTCTATACGAGCAGTACTTC.

The gene calls are TRBV4-1 and TRBJ1-6; TRBD1 is a possible D gene (6 bases). Germline V CDR1 and CDR2: MGHRA, YSYEKL. Trimming pared 3 bases from V and 6 bases from J, leaving 15 bases between. This CDR3 contains 16 residues. CDR3 sequence (DNA): TGCGCCAGCAGCCAGGTCAGGACAGCCCTTAATTCACCCCTCCACTTT. It codes for CASSQVRTALNSPLHF.